The clone carrying this T cell receptor (beta chain) was detected many times. The target antigen is unknown. Germline V gene data show CDR1 as LNHDA and CDR2 as SQIVND (reference sequence). The CDR3 totals 13 residues. V gave up 4 bases and J gave up 6 bases, with 10 bases separating them. The data were taken from a study of beta chain features in type 1 diabetes. Study-wide results and caveats: Patients with Type 1 diabetes showed moderately but significantly shorter TCRB CDR3s in all four CD4+ subsets.

Every isolated RNA sample was fully reverse transcribed, so sequencing captured expressed TCRB transcripts. Generated by immunoSEQ multiplex PCR, the TCRdb table keeps only in-frame clones and is missing some. The table has 120,000 or so clones, approximately 16% seen once. The clonotype was recovered from a young man with type 1 diabetes. The rearrangement links TRBV19 to TRBJ2-1; maybe TRBD1 (6 bases). Sequencing input: central memory CD4+ T cells from blood. The CDR3 DNA reads as TGTGCCAGTAGTAGGGGGCGCACCAATGAGCAGTTCTTC. Translating it yields CASSRGRTNEQFF.